In its sample, the clone carrying this T cell receptor beta chain was seen many times. Its specificity is not known. The CDR3 has 15 residues. The junction had 11 bases not matched to a gene; V was cut back by 6 bases and J by 7 bases. Germline lookup yields CDR1 MNHNS and CDR2 SASEGT. This record belongs to a study of CD8+CD57+ T cells in acquired aplastic anemia. Overall study: Sorted CD4+ and CD8+ cells gave an average of approximately 3 ug of DNA. Healthy donor CD4+ cell samples had a mean of about 10.8 million reads.

Profiling that covered TCR beta VDJ and CDR3 relied on genomic DNA as its template. TCRdb used MiXCR to reprocess the reads, holding one entry per CDR3 protein. In the table there are about 130,000 distinct CDR3 sequences, roughly two fifths of which are singletons. Findings and caveats of the study: Patients versus controls showed no significant CD8+ Simpson's diversity difference. Both patients and controls carried the same twenty-nine CD8+ CDR3 sequences.

The source material was sorted CD4+, CD8+, or CD8+CD57+ T cells (not recorded which) from PBMCs. The V gene is TRBV6-1, the J gene TRBJ1-5; 8 bases agree with TRBD1. The receptor's source is a human donor in good health, serving as a control. The CDR3: CASRGGTGVPQPQHF. CDR3 sequence (DNA): TGTGCCAGCAGGGGTGGGACAGGAGTGCCACAGCCCCAGCATTTT.